This T cell receptor (beta chain) was recorded in a study of vaccination effects on CD4 cells after COVID-19. Whole-study findings and limits: Vaccine- and infection-induced clones showed marked clonal contraction late following vaccination.

Viral peptide pools were used in the ViraFEST assay to expand antigen-specific CD4+ T cells, and sequencing came afterward. CD4+ T cells were isolated after nine to ten days of culture. It was between March and December 2020 that the person had a SARS-CoV-2 infection confirmed by PCR. The culture used as the negative control contained an HIV-1 Nef peptide pool. Half-medium changes using IL-2 medium occurred on days 3 and 7. V was trimmed by 10 bases and J by 5 bases, leaving 16 bases between them. The CDR3 consists of 13 residues. Germline V CDR1 and CDR2: MNHEY, SVGAGI. As for this clone: Its antigen is as yet unknown.

Profiling relied on immunoSEQ multiplex PCR, and the TCRdb table lists in-frame clones only, not all of them. The data show roughly 70,000 clones, 65% to 85% seen once. Sample: CD4+ T cells from PBMCs cultured with HIV peptides, taken before COVID-19 vaccination. Regarding subset: HIV-1 Nef peptide pool negative control/reference culture. This clonotype originated in a human donor who had a prior SARS-CoV-2 infection. V gene TRBV6-5 combines with J gene TRBJ2-3, with D perhaps matching TRBD1 or TRBD2 (5 bases each). CDR3 nucleotides: TGTGCCACCCTGGACTCGGGGCAAGATACGCAGTATTTT. It codes for CATLDSGQDTQYF.